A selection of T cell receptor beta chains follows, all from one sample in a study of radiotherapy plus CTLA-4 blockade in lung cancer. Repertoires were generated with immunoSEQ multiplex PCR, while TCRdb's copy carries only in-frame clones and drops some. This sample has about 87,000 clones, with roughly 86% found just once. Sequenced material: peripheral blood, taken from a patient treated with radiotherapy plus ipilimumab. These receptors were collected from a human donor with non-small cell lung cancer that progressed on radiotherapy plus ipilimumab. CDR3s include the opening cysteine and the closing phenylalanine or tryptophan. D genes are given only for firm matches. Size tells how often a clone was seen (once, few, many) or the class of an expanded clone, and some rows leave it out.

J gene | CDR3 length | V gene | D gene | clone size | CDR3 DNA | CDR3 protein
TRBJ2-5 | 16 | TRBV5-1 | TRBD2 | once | TGCGCCAGCAGCTTGGGTCAAGCGGGAGTAGGGGAGACCCAGTACTTC | CASSLGQAGVGETQYF
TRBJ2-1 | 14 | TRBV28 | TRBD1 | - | TGTGCCAGCAGTCACGGGACAGCGTACAATGAGCAGTTCTTC | CASSHGTAYNEQFF
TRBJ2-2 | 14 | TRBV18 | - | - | TGTGCCAGCTCACCACCGGGAGACACCGGGGAGCTGTTTTTT | CASSPPGDTGELFF
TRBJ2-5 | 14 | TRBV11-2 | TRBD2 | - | TGTGCCAGCAGCTGGAGACTAGCAGGAGAGACCCAGTACTTC | CASSWRLAGETQYF
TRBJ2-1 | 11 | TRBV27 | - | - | TGTGCCAGCAAACGCAGCAATGAGCAGTTCTTC | CASKRSNEQFF
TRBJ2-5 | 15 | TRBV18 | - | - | TGTGCCAGCTCACCACCGGTACGTTCCCGGGAGACCCAGTACTTC | CASSPPVRSRETQYF
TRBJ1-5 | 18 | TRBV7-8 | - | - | TGTGCCAGCAGCTTAGCTCCTTTCCCAAGGGATAGCAATCAGCCCCAGCATTTT | CASSLAPFPRDSNQPQHF
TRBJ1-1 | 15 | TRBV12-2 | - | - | TGTGCAAGTCTCCAAACGCAACAGGTGGACACTGAAGCTTTCTTT | CASLQTQQVDTEAFF
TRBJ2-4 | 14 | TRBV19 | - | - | TGTGCCAGTACTTCCGGGACTGCAGGGTCCATTCAGTACTTC | CASTSGTAGSIQYF
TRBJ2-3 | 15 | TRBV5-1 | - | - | TGCGCCAGCAGCTTGCACCCAGGGGCAGCAGATACGCAGTATTTT | CASSLHPGAADTQYF
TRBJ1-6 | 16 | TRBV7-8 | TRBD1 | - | TGTGCCAGCAGCCTGCTCACGACAGGGGGCGAATCACCCCTCCACTTT | CASSLLTTGGESPLHF
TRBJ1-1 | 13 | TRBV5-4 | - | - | TGTGCCAGCAGCTTAAAGGGGGATCTCTCAGCTTTCTTT | CASSLKGDLSAFF
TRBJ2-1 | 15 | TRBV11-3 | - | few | TGTGCCAGCAGCTTAGAGGCAGGCTCCTACAATGAGCAGTTCTTC | CASSLEAGSYNEQFF
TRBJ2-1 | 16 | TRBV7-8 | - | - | TGTGCCAGCAGCTTAGGGGTCCCAAGAACGGCCGCTGAGCAGTTCTTC | CASSLGVPRTAAEQFF
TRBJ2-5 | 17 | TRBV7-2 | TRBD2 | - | TGTGCCAGCAGCTTAGGCCTAGCGGGGGATACTCGGGAGACCCAGTACTTC | CASSLGLAGDTRETQYF
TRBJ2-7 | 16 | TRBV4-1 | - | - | TGCGCCAGCAGCCACACCTCCCCCAGGGGTAGCTACGAGCAGTACTTC | CASSHTSPRGSYEQYF
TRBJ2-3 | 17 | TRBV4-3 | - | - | TGCGCCAGCAGCCAAGAGTGGGGAATCGCTAGCACAGATACGCAGTATTTT | CASSQEWGIASTDTQYF
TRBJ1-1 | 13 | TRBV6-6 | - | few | TGTGCCAGCAGTTACCGTATGAACACTGAAGCTTTCTTT | CASSYRMNTEAFF
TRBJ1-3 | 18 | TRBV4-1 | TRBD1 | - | TGCGCCAGCAGCCAAGCACGGACAGGGGGCCTGTCTGGAAACACCATATATTTT | CASSQARTGGLSGNTIYF
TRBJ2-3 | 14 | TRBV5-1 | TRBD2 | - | TGCGCCAGCAGCTCAGCGGGAGCCACAGATACGCAGTATTTT | CASSSAGATDTQYF
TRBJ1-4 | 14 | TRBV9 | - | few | TGTGCCAGCAGCCCCCGGCCAACTAATGAAAAACTGTTTTTT | CASSPRPTNEKLFF
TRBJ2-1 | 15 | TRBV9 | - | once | TGTGCCAGCAGCGTAGGGGGACTGACCTACAATGAGCAGTTCTTC | CASSVGGLTYNEQFF
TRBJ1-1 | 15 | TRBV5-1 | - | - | TGCGCCAGCAGCGGAGAACAGGGACTGAACACTGAAGCCTTCTTT | CASSGEQGLNTEAFF
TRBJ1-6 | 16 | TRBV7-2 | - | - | TGTGCCAGCAGCTTACGGACAGCCGGCTTTGTTTCACCCCTCCACTTT | CASSLRTAGFVSPLHF
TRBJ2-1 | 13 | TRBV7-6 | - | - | TGTGCCAGCAGCTTAGCTAAGCGCTATGAGCAGTTCTTC | CASSLAKRYEQFF
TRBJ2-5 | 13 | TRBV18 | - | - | TGTGCCAGCTCACTAAGGGGTGCGGAGACCCAGTACTTC | CASSLRGAETQYF